The rows below give T cell receptor beta chains drawn from one sample of a study of blood T cell repertoires in COVID-19. Sequencing was performed with immunoSEQ multiplex PCR; in TCRdb, only in-frame clones are kept and a portion is missing. The sample includes 60,000 or so clones, almost 85% of them seen just once. The sample consisted of peripheral blood. Receptor source: a human donor in a cohort sampled during active COVID-19. CDR3s include the opening cysteine and the closing phenylalanine or tryptophan. The order of the fields is V gene, J gene, D gene, clone size, CDR3 DNA, CDR3 protein. The D gene is left open where the match is weak. Size tells how often a clone was seen (once, few, many) or the class of an expanded clone, and some rows leave it out.

TRBV10-1	TRBJ2-1	TRBD2	-	TGCGCCAGCAGTGAGTACCGGGGGGGCCCCTACAATGAGCAGTTCTTC	CASSEYRGGPYNEQFF
TRBV7-9	TRBJ2-1	-	once	TGTGCCAGCAAGGGGGGGACTGTTTCCTACAATGAGCAGTTCTTC	CASKGGTVSYNEQFF
TRBV7-6	TRBJ2-5	TRBD2	-	TGTGCCAGCAGACCATTGGGGGGGGGAATCCAAGAGACCCAGTACTTC	CASRPLGGGIQETQYF
TRBV3-1/TRBV3-2	TRBJ2-3	TRBD2	once	TGTGCCAGCAGCCTCGGACTAGCGGGGGGTAGCACAGATACGCAGTATTTT	CASSLGLAGGSTDTQYF
TRBV6-2/TRBV6-3	TRBJ1-5	-	-	TGTGCCAGCAGTACTGTTAACAATCAGCCCCAGCATTTT	CASSTVNNQPQHF
TRBV23-1	TRBJ2-1	TRBD1	-	TGCGCCAGCAGTCAATCGGACAGGGGGGACAATGAGCAGTTCTTC	CASSQSDRGDNEQFF
TRBV4-3	TRBJ1-4	-	-	TGCGCCAGCAGCCGAGACAGGTGGGGGGATGAAAAACTGTTTTTT	CASSRDRWGDEKLFF
TRBV11-3	TRBJ1-1	-	-	TGTGCCAGCAGCTTGAGGGCCGGATGGGGCACTGAAGCTTTCTTT	CASSLRAGWGTEAFF
TRBV7-2	TRBJ2-2	TRBD2	-	TGTGCCAGCAGCTTACTGACTAGCGGGGGCCTATGGGGGACCGGGGAGCTGTTTTTT	CASSLLTSGGLWGTGELFF
TRBV20-1	TRBJ2-1	-	-	TGCAGTGCTAGGGACAACAATGAGCAGTTCTTC	CSARDNNEQFF
TRBV2	TRBJ2-5	-	-	TGTGCCAGCAGTGACCTTTCTTCCGGGGGAGAGACCCAGTACTTC	CASSDLSSGGETQYF
TRBV6-5	TRBJ1-4	-	-	TGTGCCAGCAGACAACGTCGGGTTGAAAAACTGTTTTTT	CASRQRRVEKLFF
TRBV5-5	TRBJ1-1	-	many	TGTGCCACCCGGACAGACCTGAACACTGAAGCTTTCTTT	CATRTDLNTEAFF
TRBV6-2/TRBV6-3	TRBJ2-3	TRBD2	-	TGTGCCAGCAGCAGTCGGGGGGGCGAGGATACGCAGTATTTT	CASSSRGGEDTQYF
TRBV7-9	TRBJ1-5	TRBD1	-	TGTGCCAGCAGCTTAGGAGGGTCGGGGGACAGGCAGCCCCAGCATTTT	CASSLGGSGDRQPQHF
TRBV7-9	TRBJ1-1	TRBD1	once	TGTGCCAGCAGCTTAGAGGGACAGAGCTCTGAAGCTTTCTTT	CASSLEGQSSEAFF
TRBV5-4	TRBJ2-3	-	-	TGTGCCAGCAGCTTGGGCCTAGCGATGACTAGCACAGATACGCAGTATTTT	CASSLGLAMTSTDTQYF
TRBV9	TRBJ2-1	-	-	TGTGCCAGCAGCGTAGCTACCGCTTGGGGGGGCCCGGGCAATGAGCAGTTCTTC	CASSVATAWGGPGNEQFF
TRBV12-5	TRBJ2-7	-	-	TGTGCTAGTGGAAGGACAGAGCTCTACGAGCAGTACTTC	CASGRTELYEQYF
TRBV18	TRBJ2-7	-	-	TGTGCCAGCTCACCCAACACAGGGTCGAGCTCCTACGAGCAGTACTTC	CASSPNTGSSSYEQYF
TRBV5-6	TRBJ1-2	TRBD1	large	TGTGCCAGCAGCTTGGATGGAGCCCGACAGGGGGCATTTAACTATGGCTACACCTTC	CASSLDGARQGAFNYGYTF
TRBV5-4	TRBJ1-2	TRBD1	few	TGTGCCAGCAGCATCGACAGGGGAGAAGGTGGCTACACCTTC	CASSIDRGEGGYTF
TRBV6-6	TRBJ1-4	-	-	TGTGCCAGCAGTTACTCGGGGGCTCCTAATGAAAAACTGTTTTTT	CASSYSGAPNEKLFF
TRBV7-2	TRBJ1-4	TRBD1	-	TGTGCCAGCAGCTTAGTTCGGGACAGTAATGAAAAACTGTTTTTT	CASSLVRDSNEKLFF
TRBV4-3	TRBJ1-1	-	-	TGCGCCAGCAGCCAAGCGACCGAACAGGGATCCACTGAAGCTTTCTTT	CASSQATEQGSTEAFF
TRBV21-1	TRBJ1-6	-	-	TGTGCCAGCAGCAAAGCCCAGGGACACCGAAATTCACCCCTCCACTTT	CASSKAQGHRNSPLHF
TRBV20-1	TRBJ2-1	TRBD2	-	TGCAGTGGATGGACTAGCGATGAGCAGTTCTTC	CSGWTSDEQFF
TRBV5-1	TRBJ2-7	-	-	TGCGCCAGCAGCACCCGAAGCGCCTACGAGCAGTACTTC	CASSTRSAYEQYF
TRBV20-1	TRBJ2-2	TRBD1	once	TGCAGTGCTAGTACGCACAGGGGGCCCCGGACCGGGGAGCTGTTTTTT	CSASTHRGPRTGELFF
TRBV7-7	TRBJ2-1	TRBD2	-	TGTGCCAGCAGCTTTGGTAGCGGGGCGTACAATGAGCAGTTCTTC	CASSFGSGAYNEQFF
TRBV30	TRBJ1-2	-	-	TGTGCCTGGAGGGGAGGGGTTGGCTACACCTTC	CAWRGGVGYTF
TRBV14	TRBJ2-3	TRBD2	few	TGTGCCAGCAGCCCGGGGGGGCCCACAGATACGCAGTATTTT	CASSPGGPTDTQYF
TRBV7-8	TRBJ1-1	-	-	TGTGCCAGCAGAGACAGTGGGACTGAAGCTTTCTTT	CASRDSGTEAFF
TRBV18	TRBJ1-5	-	-	TGTGCCAGCTCACCTAGGGGTTCGTCAAATCAGCCCCAGCATTTT	CASSPRGSSNQPQHF
TRBV30	TRBJ1-2	-	-	TGTGCCTGGAGACGTCCGGGAAGCGATGGCTACACCTTC	CAWRRPGSDGYTF
TRBV5-1	TRBJ2-5	TRBD2	once	TGCGCCAGCAGCTTGGCGGCTAGCGGGGGAGTGGAGACCCAGTACTTC	CASSLAASGGVETQYF
TRBV19	TRBJ2-1	TRBD2	-	TGTGCCAGTAGTAGGACTAGCGGGGGTTCGAATGAGCAGTTCTTC	CASSRTSGGSNEQFF
TRBV4-2	TRBJ1-2	-	-	TGTGCCAGCAGCCAAGAGCAGGGTAACTATGGCTACACCTTC	CASSQEQGNYGYTF
TRBV7-2	TRBJ2-7	TRBD1	-	TGTGCCAGCAAAAACAGGGGGAGTTACGAGCAGTACTTC	CASKNRGSYEQYF
TRBV7-6	TRBJ2-5	TRBD2	-	TGTGCCAGCAGCTTCCGGACTAGCGGGGGGAGAGAGACCCAGTACTTC	CASSFRTSGGRETQYF
TRBV4-1	TRBJ1-2	-	-	TGCGCCAGCAGCCAACAACAAGGACTGCCCTATGGCTACACCTTC	CASSQQQGLPYGYTF
TRBV6-4	TRBJ1-6	-	-	TGTGCCAGCAGTGGAAACATAAATTCACCCCTCCACTTT	CASSGNINSPLHF
TRBV18	TRBJ1-1	-	-	TGTGCCAGCTCACCTTTAACAGGGACCACTGAAGCTTTCTTT	CASSPLTGTTEAFF
TRBV7-2	TRBJ1-2	-	-	TGTGCCAGCAGCTTCCGACGGGCGGGGGGTGGCTACACCTTC	CASSFRRAGGGYTF
TRBV27	TRBJ1-1	-	-	TGTGCCAGCAGTCCCCGCCCAGGGACTGGCACTGAAGCTTTCTTT	CASSPRPGTGTEAFF